This TCR beta chain was identified during a study of CD8+CD57+ T cells in acquired aplastic anemia. Across the whole study: Some 10 million reads, on average, were obtained for CD4+ cells from healthy donors. Study-level findings and limits: With respect to CD8+ Simpson's diversity, patients and controls did not differ significantly.

Comments on this clonotype: What it recognizes is unknown. An end of the junction differs from the germline gene, which may be a read error.

The CDR3 covers 15 residues. Germline loops: CDR1 SGHTA, CDR2 FQGTGA. Using genomic DNA as the template, TCR beta VDJ and CDR3 profiling was carried out. MiXCR was run by TCRdb on the reads, yielding one entry per CDR3 protein. The sample has about 190,000 distinct CDR3 sequences, approximately 49% seen once; the top ten hold around a sixth. The sample comprised sorted CD4+, CD8+, or CD8+CD57+ T cells (not recorded which) from PBMCs. The sequence was collected from a human donor in good health, serving as a control. The chain recombines TRBV7-3 with TRBJ1-5; tentative D call: TRBD1 (6 bases). CDR3 DNA sequence: TGTACCAGCAGCTTAGGACAGAATAGCGATCAGCCCCAGCATTTT. This encodes CTSSLGQNSDQPQHF.